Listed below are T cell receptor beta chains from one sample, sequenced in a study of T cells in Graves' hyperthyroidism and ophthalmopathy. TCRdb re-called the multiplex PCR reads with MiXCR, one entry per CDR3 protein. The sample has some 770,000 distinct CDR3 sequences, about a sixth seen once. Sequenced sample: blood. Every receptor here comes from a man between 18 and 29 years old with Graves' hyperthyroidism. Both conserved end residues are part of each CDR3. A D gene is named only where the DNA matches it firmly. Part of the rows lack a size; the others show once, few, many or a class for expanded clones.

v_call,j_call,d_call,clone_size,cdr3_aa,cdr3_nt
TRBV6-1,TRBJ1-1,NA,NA,CASSRGQFVYTEAFF,TGTGCCAGCAGCCGAGGACAGTTCGTCTACACTGAAGCTTTCTTT
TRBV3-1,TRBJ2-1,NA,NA,CASSQDPRLAIYNEQFF,TGTGCCAGCAGCCAAGATCCACGTCTAGCTATCTACAATGAGCAGTTCTTC
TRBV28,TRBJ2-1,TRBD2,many,CASSRRLAGGYEQFF,TGTGCCAGCAGCCGCCGACTAGCGGGAGGTTATGAGCAGTTCTTC
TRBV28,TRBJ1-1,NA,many,CASSIQMNTEAFF,TGTGCCAGCAGTATACAGATGAACACTGAAGCTTTCTTT
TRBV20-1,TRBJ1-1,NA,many,CSARDDRRLEQAFF,TGCAGTGCTAGAGATGACAGGAGGTTAGAACAAGCTTTCTTT
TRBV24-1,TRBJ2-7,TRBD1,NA,CATSDTGTGRYEQYF,TGTGCCACCAGTGACACCGGGACAGGCCGATACGAGCAGTACTTC
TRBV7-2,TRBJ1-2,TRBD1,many,CASSPGTGSGYTF,TGTGCCAGTTCCCCCGGGACAGGGAGCGGCTACACCTTC
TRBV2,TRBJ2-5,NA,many,CACGGGLQETQYF,TGTGCCTGCGGCGGGGGCCTACAAGAGACCCAGTACTTC
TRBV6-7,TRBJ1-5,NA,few,CASSYKAVDNQPQHF,TGTGCCAGCAGTTACAAGGCCGTGGACAATCAGCCCCAGCATTTT
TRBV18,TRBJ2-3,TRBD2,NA,CASSWGTSGTDTQYF,TGTGCCAGCTCATGGGGGACTAGCGGCACAGATACGCAGTATTTT
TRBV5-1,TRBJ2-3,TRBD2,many,CASSSLAGALDTQYF,TGCGCCAGCAGCTCGCTAGCGGGGGCCTTGGATACGCAGTATTTT
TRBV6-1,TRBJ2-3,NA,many,CASSSVARRFTQYF,TGTGCCAGCAGTTCCGTCGCGAGACGATTTACGCAGTATTTT
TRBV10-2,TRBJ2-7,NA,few,CASSDPSSYEQYF,TGCGCCAGCAGTGACCCGAGCTCCTACGAGCAGTACTTC
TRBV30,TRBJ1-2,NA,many,CAWSVPPPPYGYTF,TGTGCCTGGAGTGTACCACCGCCCCCCTATGGCTACACCTTC
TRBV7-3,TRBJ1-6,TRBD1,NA,CASSSTGGNSPLHF,TGTGCCAGCAGCTCGACAGGGGGAAATTCACCCCTCCACTTT
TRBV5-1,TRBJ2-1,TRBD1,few,CASSYNRGRGYNEQFF,TGCGCCAGCAGCTACAACAGGGGAAGGGGCTACAATGAGCAGTTCTTC
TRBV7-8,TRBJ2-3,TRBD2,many,CASSHGASGIYRTDTQYF,TGTGCCAGCAGCCATGGTGCTAGCGGGATCTACCGCACAGATACGCAGTATTTT
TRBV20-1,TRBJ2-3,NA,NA,CSANQRRGTDTQYF,TGCAGCGCTAACCAGCGGCGGGGCACAGATACGCAGTATTTT
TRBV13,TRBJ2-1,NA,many,CASTPKARSYNEQFF,TGTGCCAGCACCCCGAAGGCACGCTCCTACAATGAGCAGTTCTTC
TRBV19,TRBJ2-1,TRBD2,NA,CASSVFGLAGGKDEQFF,TGTGCCAGTAGTGTCTTCGGACTAGCGGGGGGAAAGGATGAGCAGTTCTTC
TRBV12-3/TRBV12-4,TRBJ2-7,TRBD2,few,CASSPYSGIAEQYF,TGTGCCAGCAGTCCCTATAGCGGGATTGCCGAGCAGTACTTC
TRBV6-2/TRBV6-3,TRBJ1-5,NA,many,CASSFRNQPQHF,TGTGCCAGCAGTTTCCGCAATCAGCCCCAGCATTTT
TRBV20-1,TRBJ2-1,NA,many,CSPPRVYNEQFF,TGCAGTCCCCCCAGGGTCTACAATGAGCAGTTCTTC
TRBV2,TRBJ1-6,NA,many,CASSDLNSPLHF,TGTGCCAGCAGTGACCTCAACTCACCCCTCCACTTT
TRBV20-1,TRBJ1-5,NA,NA,CSASRRAGNQPQHF,TGCAGTGCTAGCCGCAGGGCTGGGAATCAGCCCCAGCATTTT
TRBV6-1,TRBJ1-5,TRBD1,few,CASRAPDRGNQPQHF,TGTGCCAGCAGGGCCCCGGACAGGGGCAATCAGCCCCAGCATTTT
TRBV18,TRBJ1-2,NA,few,CASSPKGYYGYTF,TGTGCCAGCTCACCAAAAGGATACTATGGCTACACCTTC
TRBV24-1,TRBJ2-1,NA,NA,CATSDLRQGGEQFF,TGTGCCACCAGTGATTTGCGTCAGGGCGGTGAGCAGTTCTTC
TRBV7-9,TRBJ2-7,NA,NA,CASSRRSGEQYF,TGTGCCAGCAGCCGCAGGTCAGGCGAGCAGTACTTC
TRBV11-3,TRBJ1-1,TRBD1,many,CASSLLGGETEAFF,TGTGCCAGCAGCTTACTAGGGGGCGAGACTGAAGCTTTCTTT
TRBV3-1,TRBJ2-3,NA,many,CASSQGEDTQYF,TGTGCCAGCAGCCAAGGGGAAGATACGCAGTATTTT
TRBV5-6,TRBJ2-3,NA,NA,CASSSGTLTDTQYF,TGTGCCAGCAGCTCCGGGACACTCACAGATACGCAGTATTTT
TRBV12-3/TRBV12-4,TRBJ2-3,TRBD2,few,CASSLTSGAGTDTQYF,TGTGCCAGCAGTTTGACTAGCGGGGCGGGCACAGATACGCAGTATTTT
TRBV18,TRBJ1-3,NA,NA,CASSPGTVSGNTIYF,TGTGCCAGCTCACCAGGGACGGTCTCTGGAAACACCATATATTTT
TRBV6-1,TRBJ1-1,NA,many,CASSFGGTSTEAFF,TGTGCCAGCTCCTTTGGGGGCACGAGTACTGAAGCTTTCTTT